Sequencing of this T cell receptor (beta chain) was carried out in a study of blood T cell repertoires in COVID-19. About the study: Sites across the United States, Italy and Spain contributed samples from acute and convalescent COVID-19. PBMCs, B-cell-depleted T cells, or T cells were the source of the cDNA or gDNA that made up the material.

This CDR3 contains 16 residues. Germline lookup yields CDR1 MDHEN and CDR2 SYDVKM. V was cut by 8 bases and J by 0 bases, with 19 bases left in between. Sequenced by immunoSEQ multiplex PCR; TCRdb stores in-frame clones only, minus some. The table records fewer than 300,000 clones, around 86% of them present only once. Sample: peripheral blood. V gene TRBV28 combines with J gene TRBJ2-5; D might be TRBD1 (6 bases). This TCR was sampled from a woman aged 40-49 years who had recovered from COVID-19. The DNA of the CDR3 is TGTGCCAGCCTCCAATCCGGGACACGGTACCAAGAGACCCAGTACTTC. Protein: CASLQSGTRYQETQYF.